The 12 T cell receptor beta chains below were found in one sample sequenced in a study of T-cell reconstitution after alpha-beta-depleted transplantation in children. The authors prepared the TCRbeta library with unique molecular identifiers. TCRdb independently ran MiXCR on the PCR reads; one entry per CDR3 protein. In the table there are 610,000 or so distinct CDR3 sequences, roughly a quarter of which are singletons. The input for sequencing was PBMCs, taken before TCRalphabeta/CD19-depleted stem cell transplant. Receptors were obtained from a boy in the first two years of life with Wiskott-Aldrich syndrome, due to receive a stem cell transplant.

This clonotype was detected only a few times. The chain couples TRBV12-3 or TRBV12-4 to TRBJ2-1; 12 bases fit TRBD2. V lost 8 bases to trimming and J lost 8 bases; unmatched junction nucleotides: 7. The CDR3 contains 14 residues. The CDR3: CASRLAGAPHEQFF. The CDR3 nucleotides are TGTGCCAGCCGACTAGCGGGAGCCCCCCATGAGCAGTTCTTC.

The rearrangement links TRBV7-9 to TRBJ2-1; the D gene is possibly TRBD2 (6 bases). Germline CDR1 reads SEHNR; CDR2 reads FQNEAQ (reference sequence). The CDR3 has 15 amino acids. The V gene lost 6 bases and the J gene lost 8 bases, with 20 bases spanning the gap. The CDR3 bases are TGTGCCAGCAGGAACGGACTAAGACCTCCTCATGAGCAGTTCTTC. Encoded protein: CASRNGLRPPHEQFF.

This clonotype came up a few times. V is TRBV5-1 and J is TRBJ2-5; 7 bases line up with TRBD2. The length of the CDR3 is 14 residues. V lost 5 bases and J lost 2; bases outside the gene matches: 6. CDR1 is SGHRS, CDR2 YFSETQ, per germline. CDR3: CASRGRGDQETQYF. CDR3 sequence (DNA): TGCGCCAGCAGGGGTCGGGGGGATCAAGAGACCCAGTACTTC.

This clonotype was found a few times. The chain combines TRBV27 with TRBJ1-1, with TRBD1 as a possible D gene (6 bases). The ends were cut back, 6 bases at V and 0 bases at J, with 8 bases in the middle. Germline CDR1 is MNHEY and CDR2 is SMNVEV (reference sequence). This CDR3 contains 13 residues. CDR3 loop: CASREGVNTEAFF. The CDR3 bases are TGTGCCAGCAGAGAGGGGGTGAACACTGAAGCTTTCTTT.

The chain has TRBV20-1 and TRBJ2-1; D is ambiguous. This CDR3 is 15 amino acids long. The V and J ends lost 0 bases and 3 bases respectively, with 12 bases between them. The germline gives CDR1 DFQATT, CDR2 SNEGSKA (reference sequence). CDR3: CSARDLKRDYNEQFF. In DNA, the CDR3 is TGCAGTGCTAGAGATCTGAAGCGAGACTACAATGAGCAGTTCTTC.

This clonotype was seen only once. The rearrangement uses TRBV5-1 and TRBJ1-1; D call uncertain. Germline V gene lookup returns CDR1 SGHRS and CDR2 YFSETQ. The CDR3 is made up of 15 amino acids. V was clipped by 0 bases and J by 1 base, with 10 bases between them. This chain's CDR3 is CASSLEVGRNTEAFF. CDR3 DNA: TGCGCCAGCAGCTTGGAAGTTGGGCGGAACACTGAAGCTTTCTTT.

The chain recombines TRBV20-1 with TRBJ2-7; TRBD1 agrees at 8 bases. Germline V gives CDR1 DFQATT, CDR2 SNEGSKA (reference sequence). This CDR3 spans 17 amino acids. J was trimmed by 2 bases and V by 3 bases; bases with no gene match: 15. CDR3 bases: TGCAGTGCTAGTCTAACAGCTCCATCGGACAGGGCCTACGAGCAGTACTTC. Encoded protein: CSASLTAPSDRAYEQYF.

This sequence joins TRBV13 and TRBJ2-7, with a possible D match to TRBD1 (5 bases). CDR1 is PRHDT, CDR2 FYEKMQ, per germline (reference sequence). This CDR3 comprises 15 residues. V lost 5 bases to trimming and J lost 5 bases, with 19 bases between them. In nucleotides, the CDR3 is TGTGCCAGCAGCGATTCAGGGTTGACGCCCAACGAGCAGTACTTC. This gives the protein CASSDSGLTPNEQYF. Drawing the rest from reference TRBV13 and TRBJ2-7, the complete variable domain is AAGVIQSPRHLIKEKRETATLKCYPIPRHDTVYWYQQGPGQDPQFLISFYEKMQSDKGSIPDRFSAQQFSDYHSELNMSSLELGDSALYFCASSDSGLTPNEQYFGPGTRLTVT.

This clonotype turned up a few times. DNA for the CDR3: TGCGCCAGCAGCCAAGAAAGGGCTAGCGGGAGGGCATTGGATGAGACCCAGTACTTC. Encoded protein: CASSQERASGRALDETQYF. The rearrangement uses TRBV4-1 and TRBJ2-5, with TRBD2 matching 12 bases. This CDR3 region has 19 residues. The J segment lost 5 bases and the V segment lost 0 bases, leaving 13 bases of the junction unmatched. Germline V gene data show CDR1 as MGHRA and CDR2 as YSYEKL.

The sample holds a few counts of this clonotype. The chain employs TRBV5-1 and TRBJ2-1, with D unresolved. Germline V gives CDR1 SGHRS, CDR2 YFSETQ. V was shortened by 4 bases and J by 6 bases, with 23 bases between the two germline ends. The CDR3 consists of 17 residues. CDR3 protein: CASSPVQPVSRANEQFF. The DNA of the CDR3 is TGCGCCAGCAGCCCGGTCCAACCAGTCTCCAGAGCCAATGAGCAGTTCTTC.

In its sample, this clonotype was seen a few times. The rearrangement joins TRBV12-3 or TRBV12-4 to TRBJ2-3; 10 bases agree with TRBD2. The CDR3 runs to 17 residues. Trimming removed 5 bases from V and 0 bases from J; junction bases left unmatched: 8. The CDR3 region is CASSEGRTSGSTDTQYF. The CDR3 nucleotides are TGTGCCAGCAGTGAGGGTAGGACTAGCGGAAGCACAGATACGCAGTATTTT.

V is TRBV21-1 and J is TRBJ2-3; whether TRBD1, the table's D call, matches the DNA was not checked. TRBV21-1 is a listed pseudogene. The CDR3 spans 15 residues. In nucleotides, the CDR3 is TGTGCCAGCATCCGGGGGGAAACAAACACAGATACGCAGTATTTT. Amino acids: CASIRGETNTDTQYF.